Shown below are 7 T cell receptor beta chains from a single sample sequenced in a study of human T cells and chemical hapten exposure. Documented time point: pre-sensitization, week 0. Treatment given: therapeutic diphenylcyclopropenone sensitization with weekly scalp DPC. In TCRdb, the RACE reads were re-called with MiXCR into one record per CDR3 protein. The sample yields a few hundred thousand distinct CDR3 sequences, about 7.7% seen once. This material consisted of whole blood, taken in connection with sensitization to the hapten diphenylcyclopropenone (DPC). The receptor source for this set is a young man with alopecia areata. Some clones in this sample may be carry-over from other donors' samples.

This clonotype was counted at least ten times. The CDR3: CASRGGCTEAFF. The CDR3 region has the DNA TGTGCCAGCAGAGGGGGTTGCACTGAAGCTTTCTTT. The V call is TRBV6-7, the J call TRBJ1-1; maybe TRBD1 (6 bases). TRBV6-7 belongs to the ORF category, with a function that is uncertain. Trimming stripped 6 bases from V and 4 bases from J, with 9 bases between. CDR3 length equals 12 residues.

This clonotype was observed at least ten times. The genes are TRBV7-9 and TRBJ2-7; 7 nucleotides align to TRBD1. The CDR3 length is 13 residues. V gave up 6 bases and J gave up 7 bases; unmatched junction bases: 9. Germline V CDR1 and CDR2: SEHNR, FQNEAQ (reference sequence). CDR3 bases: TGTGCCAGCAGATTGACAGGGTCGAGTGAGCAGTACGTC. Its translation: CASRLTGSSEQYV.

The chain has TRBV27 and TRBJ1-4; perhaps TRBD1 as D (5 bases). The CDR3 is 17 residues long. Germline CDR1 is MNHEY and CDR2 is SMNVEV (reference sequence). V lost 5 bases and J 0 bases, leaving 16 bases between the germline ends. The DNA of the CDR3 is TGTGCCAGCAGTATCACAGGTCGGCCTACAACTAATGAAAAACTGTTTTTT. This translates into CASSITGRPTTNEKLFF.

This clonotype was observed a handful of times. The chain links TRBV20-1 to TRBJ1-2, with D tentatively TRBD1 (5 bases). CDR1 DFQATT and CDR2 SNEGSKA come from the germline V gene (reference sequence). V lost 6 bases to trimming and J lost 4 bases, with 18 bases between them. The CDR3 has 14 amino acids. As DNA, the CDR3 is TGCAGTGCCAAGGAGGGACTAAATCTCTATGGCTACACCTTC. Translated: CSAKEGLNLYGYTF.

Concerning this clonotype: Compared with germline, one end of the junction differs, possibly owing to a read error. The genes are TRBV7-2 and TRBJ1-5; 9 positions agree with TRBD1. The germline V gene encodes CDR1 SGHTA and CDR2 FQGNSA. The CDR3 has 15 amino acids. The CDR3 is CASSDRGTSNQLQHF. The CDR3 DNA is TGTGCCAGCAGCGACAGGGGGACTAGCAATCAGCTCCAGCATTTT. The full variable domain, in which reference TRBV7-2 and TRBJ1-5 provide the parts outside the CDR3, is GAGVSQSPSNKVTEKGKDVELRCDPISGHTALYWYRQSLGQGLEFLIYFQGNSAPDKSGLPSDRFSAERTGGSVSTLTIQRTQQEDSAVYLCASSDRGTSNQLQHFGDGTRLSIL.

This clonotype occurred a few times. V usage is TRBV27 and J usage is TRBJ2-6, with D unresolved. From germline, CDR1 is MNHEY and CDR2 SMNVEV (reference sequence). The CDR3 runs to 14 residues. Trimming left V 8 bases short and J 4 bases short, with 12 bases between. The CDR3 reads CASAFNWGANVLTF. Written as DNA, the CDR3 is TGTGCCAGCGCCTTCAACTGGGGGGCCAACGTCCTGACTTTC. Combining the CDR3 with reference TRBV27 and TRBJ2-6 gives the whole variable domain EAQVTQNPRYLITVTGKKLTVTCSQNMNHEYMSWYRQDPGLGLRQIYYSMNVEVTDKGDVPEGYKVSRKEKRNFPLILESPSPNQTSLYFCASAFNWGANVLTFGAGSRLTVL.

There are many counts of this clonotype. The J gene is TRBJ1-6, the V gene TRBV4-1, with 7 bases identical to TRBD1. With V trimmed by 1 base and J by 7 bases, 4 bases remained unmatched. Germline CDR1 reads MGHRA; CDR2 reads YSYEKL. This CDR3 spans 15 amino acids. The CDR3 is CASSQGQGPNSPLHF. The CDR3, as DNA: TGCGCCAGCAGCCAAGGACAGGGACCAAATTCACCCCTCCACTTT.